The present T cell receptor beta chain was sequenced within a study of T cell responses to AZD1222 COVID-19 vaccine. The table lists this clone with a count of one. Measured with immunoSEQ multiplex PCR; TCRdb has only the in-frame clones, and not every one. The sample consists of about 150,000 clones, around 90% of them appearing once. CDR1 and CDR2 (germline): LNHDA, SQIVND (reference sequence). Trimming at V came to 5 bases and at J to 1 base, leaving 4 bases not matched to a gene. The CDR3 loop spans 15 amino acids. This chain connects TRBV19 to TRBJ2-5, with TRBD2 matching over 10 bases. Source: peripheral blood, taken on day 0 of AZD1222 vaccination. This clonotype was sampled from an adult in good health. DNA of the CDR3: TGTGCCAGTAGTCGACTAGCGGGTATCCAAGAGACCCAGTACTTC. This translates into CASSRLAGIQETQYF.